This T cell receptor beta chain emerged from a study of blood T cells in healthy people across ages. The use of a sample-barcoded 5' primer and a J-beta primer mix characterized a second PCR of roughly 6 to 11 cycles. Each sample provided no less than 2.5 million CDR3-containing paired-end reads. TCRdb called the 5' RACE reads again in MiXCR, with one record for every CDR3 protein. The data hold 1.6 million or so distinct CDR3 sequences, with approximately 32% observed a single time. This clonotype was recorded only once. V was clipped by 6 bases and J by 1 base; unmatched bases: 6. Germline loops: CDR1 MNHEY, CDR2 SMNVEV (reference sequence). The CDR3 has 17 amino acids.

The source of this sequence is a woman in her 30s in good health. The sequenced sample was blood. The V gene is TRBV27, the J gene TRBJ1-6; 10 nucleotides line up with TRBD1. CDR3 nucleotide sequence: TGTGCCAGCAGGTCGGGACAGGGGTGGTCCTATAATTCACCCCTCCACTTT. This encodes CASRSGQGWSYNSPLHF.